This T cell receptor beta chain was captured by sequencing in a study of OX40 agonist ivuxolimab in advanced cancers. Turning to the study itself: Patients were given ivuxolimab, an antibody that agonizes OX40 (CD134). The group had a mean age of about 64 years, ranged from roughly 20 to 79, and was 82.7% male. Allowance was made for prior anti-PD-1, anti-PD-L1 or anti-CTLA-4 therapy, and around 44% had some. General study findings and limits: Partial responders at 0.1-3.0 mg/kg had among the lowest clonal expansion.

Assay used: immunoSEQ multiplex PCR; TCRdb lists only in-frame clones, some missing. The sample yields fewer than 25,000 clones, about 83% seen once. Notes on this clone: The antigen is not known.

The clonotype comes from an adult with an advanced solid tumor such as melanoma, head and neck, liver or kidney cancer. The source material was CD4+ or CD8+ T cells sorted from blood, sampled in a trial of the OX40 agonist ivuxolimab.

In nucleotides, the CDR3 is TGTGCCAGCAGCCCCCCAGGACAGGGTGTGTACTATGGCTACACCTTC. Translated, it gives CASSPPGQGVYYGYTF. V gene TRBV14 combines with J gene TRBJ1-2; 8 positions match TRBD1. V trimming: 4 bases; J trimming: 3 bases; junction bases outside the gene matches: 10. The CDR3 length is 16 residues. CDR1 and CDR2 (germline): SGHDN, FVKESK.